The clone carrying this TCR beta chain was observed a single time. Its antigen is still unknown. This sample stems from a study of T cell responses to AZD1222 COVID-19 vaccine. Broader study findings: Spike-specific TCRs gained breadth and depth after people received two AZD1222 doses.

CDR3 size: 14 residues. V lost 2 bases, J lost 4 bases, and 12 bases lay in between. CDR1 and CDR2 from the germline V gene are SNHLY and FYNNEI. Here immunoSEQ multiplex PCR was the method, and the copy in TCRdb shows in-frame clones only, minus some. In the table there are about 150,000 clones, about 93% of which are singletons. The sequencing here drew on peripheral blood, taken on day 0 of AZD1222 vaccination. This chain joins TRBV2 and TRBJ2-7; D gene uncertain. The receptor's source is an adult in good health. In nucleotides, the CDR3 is TGTGCCAGCAGTGAAAATAGACTTACTTACGAGCAGTACTTC. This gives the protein CASSENRLTYEQYF.